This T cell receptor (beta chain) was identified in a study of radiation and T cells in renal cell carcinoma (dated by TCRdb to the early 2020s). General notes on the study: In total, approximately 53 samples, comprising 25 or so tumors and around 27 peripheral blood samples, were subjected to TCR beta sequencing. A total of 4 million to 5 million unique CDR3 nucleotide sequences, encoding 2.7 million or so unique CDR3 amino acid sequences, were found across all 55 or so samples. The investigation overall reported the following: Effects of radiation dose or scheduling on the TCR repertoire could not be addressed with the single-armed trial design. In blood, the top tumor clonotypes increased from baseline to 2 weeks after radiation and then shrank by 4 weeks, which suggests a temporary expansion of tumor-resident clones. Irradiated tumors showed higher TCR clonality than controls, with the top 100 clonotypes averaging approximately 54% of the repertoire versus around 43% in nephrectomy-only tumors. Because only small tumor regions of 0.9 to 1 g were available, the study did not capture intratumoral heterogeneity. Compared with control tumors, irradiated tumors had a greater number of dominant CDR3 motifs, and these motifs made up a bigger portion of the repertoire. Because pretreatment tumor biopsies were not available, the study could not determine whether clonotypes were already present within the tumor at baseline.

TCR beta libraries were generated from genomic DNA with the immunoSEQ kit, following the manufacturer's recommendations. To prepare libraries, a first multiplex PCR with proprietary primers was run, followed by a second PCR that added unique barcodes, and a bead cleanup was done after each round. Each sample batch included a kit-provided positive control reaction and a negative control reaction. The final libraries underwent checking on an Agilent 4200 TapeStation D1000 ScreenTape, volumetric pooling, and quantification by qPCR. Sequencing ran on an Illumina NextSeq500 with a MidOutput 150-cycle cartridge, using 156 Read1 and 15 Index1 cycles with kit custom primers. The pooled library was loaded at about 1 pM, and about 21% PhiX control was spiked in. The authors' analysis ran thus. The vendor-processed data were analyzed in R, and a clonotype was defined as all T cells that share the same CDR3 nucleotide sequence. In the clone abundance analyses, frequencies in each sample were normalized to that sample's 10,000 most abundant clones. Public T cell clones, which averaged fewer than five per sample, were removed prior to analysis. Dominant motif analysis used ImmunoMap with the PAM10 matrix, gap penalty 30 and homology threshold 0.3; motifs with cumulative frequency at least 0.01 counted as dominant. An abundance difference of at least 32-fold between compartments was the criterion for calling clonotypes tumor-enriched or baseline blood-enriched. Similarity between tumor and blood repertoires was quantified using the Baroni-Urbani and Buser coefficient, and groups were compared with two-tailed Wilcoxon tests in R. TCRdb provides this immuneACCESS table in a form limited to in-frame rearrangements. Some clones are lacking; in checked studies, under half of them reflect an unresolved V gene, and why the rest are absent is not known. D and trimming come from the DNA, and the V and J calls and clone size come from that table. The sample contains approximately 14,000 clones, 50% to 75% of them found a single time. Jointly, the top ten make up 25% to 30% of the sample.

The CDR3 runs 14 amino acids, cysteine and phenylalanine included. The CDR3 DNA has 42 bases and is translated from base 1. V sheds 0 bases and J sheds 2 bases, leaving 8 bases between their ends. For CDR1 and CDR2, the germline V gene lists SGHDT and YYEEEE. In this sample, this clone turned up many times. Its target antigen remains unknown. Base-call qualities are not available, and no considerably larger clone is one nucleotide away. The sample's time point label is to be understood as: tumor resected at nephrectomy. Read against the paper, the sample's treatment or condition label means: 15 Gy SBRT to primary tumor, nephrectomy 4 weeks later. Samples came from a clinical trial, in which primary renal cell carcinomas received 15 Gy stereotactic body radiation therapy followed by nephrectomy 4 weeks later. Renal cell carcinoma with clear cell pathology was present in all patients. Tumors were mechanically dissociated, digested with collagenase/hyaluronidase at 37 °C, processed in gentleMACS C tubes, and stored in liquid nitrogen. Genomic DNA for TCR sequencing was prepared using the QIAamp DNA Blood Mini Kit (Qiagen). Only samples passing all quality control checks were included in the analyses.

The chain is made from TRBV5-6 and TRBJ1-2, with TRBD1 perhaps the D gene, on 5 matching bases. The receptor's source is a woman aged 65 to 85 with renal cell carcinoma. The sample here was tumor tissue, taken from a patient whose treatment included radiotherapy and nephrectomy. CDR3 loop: CASSLETDNYGYTF. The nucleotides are TGTGCCAGCAGCTTGGAGACAGACAACTATGGCTACACCTTC. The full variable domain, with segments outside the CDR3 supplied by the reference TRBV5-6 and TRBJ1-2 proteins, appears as DAGVTQSPTHLIKTRGQQVTLRCSPKSGHDTVSWYQQALGQGPQFIFQYYEEEERQRGNFPDRFSGHQFPNYSSELNVNALLLGDSALYLCASSLETDNYGYTFGSGTRLTVV.